A selection of T cell receptor beta chains follows, all from one sample in a study of CD8 T cells in ankylosing spondylitis. TCRdb reanalysed the 5' RACE reads using MiXCR and keeps one entry per CDR3 protein. The sample gives approximately 300,000 distinct CDR3 sequences, about 19% of which show up once; around 7.8% is in the top ten. What was sequenced was blood, either unsorted or a sorted T cell fraction (not recorded which). The receptors derive from a male donor with ankylosing spondylitis or in good health (not recorded which). CDR3s include the opening cysteine and the closing phenylalanine or tryptophan. Each record gives: clone size, V gene, J gene, CDR3 length, D gene, CDR3 protein, CDR3 DNA. D genes are given only for firm matches. Clone size, where shown, is once, few, many, or a class for clones that have expanded.

few	TRBV10-3	TRBJ1-1	13	NA	CAISAVMNTEAFF	TGTGCCATCAGTGCTGTCATGAACACTGAAGCTTTCTTT
few	TRBV21-1	TRBJ2-6	21	NA	CASSKALRQVLLSSGANVLTF	TGTGCCAGCAGCAAAGCTTTGCGACAGGTCCTTTTAAGCTCTGGGGCCAACGTCCTGACTTTC
few	TRBV6-1	TRBJ2-5	14	NA	CASSEGNYQETQYF	TGTGCCAGCAGTGAAGGTAACTACCAAGAGACCCAGTACTTC
NA	TRBV5-1	TRBJ2-1	14	NA	CASSPLGVGNEQFF	TGCGCCAGCAGCCCATTGGGGGTCGGCAATGAGCAGTTCTTC
NA	TRBV9	TRBJ2-1	12	NA	CASSGTFNEQFF	TGTGCCAGCAGCGGGACATTCAATGAGCAGTTCTTC
NA	TRBV24-1	TRBJ2-3	14	NA	CATSEVGNTDTQYF	TGTGCCACCAGTGAAGTGGGCAACACAGATACGCAGTATTTT
NA	TRBV6-5	TRBJ2-5	15	NA	CASSYSAGLQETQYF	TGTGCCAGCAGTTACTCGGCAGGGTTACAAGAGACCCAGTACTTC
few	TRBV28	TRBJ2-3	16	TRBD2	CASSLGSGRRSDTQYF	TGTGCCAGCAGTTTAGGTAGCGGGAGAAGGAGTGATACGCAGTATTTT
NA	TRBV4-2	TRBJ2-1	15	TRBD1	CASSLNRGSYNEQFF	TGTGCCAGCAGTTTAAACAGGGGCTCCTACAATGAGCAGTTCTTC
few	TRBV12-3/TRBV12-4	TRBJ2-1	15	TRBD2	CASRTGTSGSNEQFF	TGTGCCAGCAGGACTGGGACTAGCGGGAGTAATGAGCAGTTCTTC
NA	TRBV5-1	TRBJ2-2	15	NA	CASSFRRPNTGELFF	TGCGCCAGCAGCTTCCGGCGGCCCAACACCGGGGAGCTGTTTTTT
NA	TRBV28	TRBJ2-4	11	NA	CASSIRNIQYF	TGTGCCAGCAGCATCCGAAACATTCAGTACTTC
NA	TRBV20-1	TRBJ2-1	11	NA	CSAAVGNEQFF	TGCAGTGCAGCGGTGGGCAATGAGCAGTTCTTC
once	TRBV4-1	TRBJ1-6	15	NA	CASSQGTVYNSPLHF	TGCGCCAGCAGCCAAGGGACAGTTTATAATTCACCCCTCCACTTT
many	TRBV27	TRBJ2-5	13	TRBD1	CASGINRGETQYF	TGTGCCAGCGGAATAAACAGGGGGGAGACCCAGTACTTC
few	TRBV24-1	TRBJ2-3	16	NA	CATSDLGKGITDTQYF	TGTGCCACCAGTGATTTGGGTAAAGGGATCACAGATACGCAGTATTTT
many	TRBV20-1	TRBJ1-3	13	NA	CSAPSLSGNTIYF	TGCAGTGCTCCAAGCCTTTCTGGAAACACCATATATTTT
NA	TRBV6-2/TRBV6-3	TRBJ2-5	14	TRBD2	CASSYLAGEVTQYF	TGTGCCAGCAGTTATCTAGCGGGGGAGGTGACCCAGTACTTC
few	TRBV12-3/TRBV12-4	TRBJ2-5	12	NA	CASSRGQETQYF	TGTGCCAGCAGTCGGGGACAAGAGACCCAGTACTTC
few	TRBV6-2/TRBV6-3	TRBJ2-2	20	TRBD2	CASKRKGSSGGRINTGELFF	TGTGCCAGTAAACGAAAGGGATCTAGCGGGGGGCGGATCAACACCGGGGAGCTGTTTTTT
few	TRBV29-1	TRBJ1-3	14	NA	CSVDAGGSGNTIYF	TGCAGCGTTGACGCGGGGGGCTCTGGAAACACCATATATTTT
few	TRBV5-1	TRBJ1-2	15	TRBD1	CASSSLTGKASGYTF	TGCGCCAGCAGCTCCCTGACAGGGAAGGCGTCCGGCTACACCTTC
few	TRBV28	TRBJ2-1	14	NA	CASSPLSRENEQFF	TGTGCCAGCAGTCCCTTGAGTCGGGAGAATGAGCAGTTCTTC
NA	TRBV10-3	TRBJ2-4	16	TRBD2	CAIRGLAGLAKNIQYF	TGTGCCATCAGGGGACTAGCGGGGCTAGCCAAAAACATTCAGTACTTC
NA	TRBV4-2	TRBJ1-4	13	NA	CASSLRQDEKLFF	TGTGCCAGCAGCCTTAGACAGGATGAAAAACTGTTTTTT
NA	TRBV7-9	TRBJ2-1	13	NA	CASSYRDSIEQFF	TGTGCCAGCAGCTATCGAGACAGTATTGAGCAGTTCTTC
many	TRBV20-1	TRBJ2-2	17	NA	CSASRPRFDPGPGELFF	TGCAGTGCTTCCCGGCCCAGGTTCGATCCTGGACCCGGGGAGCTGTTTTTT
NA	TRBV9	TRBJ2-2	15	TRBD2	CASGFGRASWGELFF	TGTGCCAGCGGGTTTGGGAGGGCCTCATGGGGGGAGCTGTTTTTT